A selection of T cell receptor beta chains follows, all from one sample in a study of blood T cell repertoires in COVID-19. The protocol was immunoSEQ multiplex PCR, while the TCRdb copy is restricted to in-frame clones and leaves out a portion. The sample shows fewer than 200,000 clones, roughly 88% of them seen only once. The sequenced material came from peripheral blood. All receptors come from a woman aged 80 or over with acute or convalescent COVID-19. CDR3s include the opening cysteine and the closing phenylalanine or tryptophan. Fields, in order: J gene, D gene, V gene, clone size, CDR3 protein, CDR3 DNA. The D gene is left open where the match is weak. Clone size appears in some rows only: once, few, many, or a class for an expanded clone.

TRBJ1-3,TRBD1,TRBV2,NA,CASRGQGNTIYF,TGTGCCAGCAGGGGACAGGGAAACACCATATATTTT
TRBJ1-2,TRBD1,TRBV24-1,NA,CATSDATGRSGYTF,TGTGCCACCAGTGATGCGACAGGGCGGAGTGGCTACACCTTC
TRBJ1-2,NA,TRBV6-5,NA,CASSPPGHLYTF,TGTGCCAGCAGCCCACCGGGACACCTCTACACCTTC
TRBJ2-1,NA,TRBV7-6,once,CASSRSASTSSYNEQFF,TGTGCCAGCAGCCGAAGCGCCTCTACTAGCTCCTACAATGAGCAGTTCTTC
TRBJ1-3,NA,TRBV19,NA,CASSSYGTGVGGNTIYF,TGTGCCAGTAGTAGTTACGGCACGGGGGTAGGGGGAAACACCATATATTTT
TRBJ2-3,TRBD2,TRBV6-5,NA,CASSFRAGGGADTQYF,TGTGCCAGCAGTTTCCGAGCGGGGGGTGGAGCAGATACGCAGTATTTT
TRBJ2-3,TRBD1,TRBV7-6,NA,CASSPRGGADTQYF,TGTGCCAGCAGCCCGAGAGGGGGCGCAGATACGCAGTATTTT
TRBJ1-1,TRBD1,TRBV25-1,NA,CASSETGGTEAFF,TGTGCCAGCAGTGAAACAGGGGGGACTGAAGCTTTCTTT
TRBJ1-2,TRBD1,TRBV5-1,NA,CASSLQGLNGYTF,TGCGCCAGCAGCTTACAGGGGTTGAATGGCTACACCTTC
TRBJ2-1,TRBD2,TRBV7-2,NA,CASSLRGAGGSNEQFF,TGTGCCAGCAGCTTGCGTGGAGCGGGGGGGAGCAATGAGCAGTTCTTC
TRBJ1-1,NA,TRBV5-4,NA,CASNSQVGNTEAFF,TGTGCCAGCAACTCCCAGGTAGGGAACACTGAAGCTTTCTTT
TRBJ2-2,NA,TRBV5-1,once,CASSFSGMGRTGELFF,TGCGCCAGCAGCTTTTCAGGGATGGGTAGAACCGGGGAGCTGTTTTTT
TRBJ2-1,TRBD2,TRBV4-3,NA,CASSQSGERGNEQFF,TGCGCCAGCAGCCAGTCCGGGGAGCGGGGCAATGAGCAGTTCTTC
TRBJ1-5,NA,TRBV7-2,NA,CASSLDAGQPQHF,TGTGCCAGCAGCTTAGATGCGGGCCAGCCCCAGCATTTT
TRBJ2-1,TRBD1,TRBV2,NA,CASKEDRGYNEQFF,TGTGCCAGCAAGGAGGACAGGGGATACAATGAGCAGTTCTTC
TRBJ1-3,NA,TRBV15,NA,CATSRDGHTIYF,TGTGCCACCAGCAGAGATGGCCACACCATATATTTT